These 14 T cell receptor beta chains were sequenced from one sample in a study of cytomegalovirus exposure and HLA in healthy donors. PCR was performed using 60 Vbeta and 13 Jbeta primers. Generated by immunoSEQ multiplex PCR, the TCRdb table keeps only in-frame clones and is missing some. The repertoire consists of 150,000 to 200,000 clones, with over 75% occurring once and the leading ten covering 1.1% to 1.5%. Input material: PBMCs. These receptor sequences come from a woman in her twenties or thirties in good health and CMV-seronegative.

The chain combines TRBV6-1 with TRBJ1-4; D remains unclear. CDR3 length: 15 amino acids. V lost 5 bases and J 5 bases, leaving 15 bases between the germline ends. Germline loops: CDR1 MNHNS, CDR2 SASEGT. The CDR3 reads CASSSREAGNEKLFF. CDR3 bases: TGTGCCAGCAGTTCCCGGGAGGCTGGAAATGAAAAACTGTTTTTT.

This chain links TRBV5-1 with TRBJ1-1; TRBD1 is a possible D gene (6 bases). The V and J ends lost 4 bases and 4 bases respectively, with 14 bases between them. Germline assignment: CDR1 SGHRS and CDR2 YFSETQ. This CDR3 region has 14 residues. The CDR3 region is CASSTQTGITEAFF. In DNA, the CDR3 is TGCGCCAGCAGCACCCAAACAGGGATCACTGAAGCTTTCTTT.

This chain joins TRBV30 and TRBJ2-5; weak D call: TRBD1 (6 bases). CDR1 and CDR2 (germline): GTSNPN, SVGIG (reference sequence). This CDR3 spans 14 amino acids. The V gene lost 4 bases and the J gene lost 5 bases, with 17 bases spanning the gap. The CDR3 bases are TGTGCCTGGAACCCGGACAGTCCGGTGGAGACCCAGTACTTC. Protein product: CAWNPDSPVETQYF. The full variable domain, with the rest looked up from reference TRBV30 and TRBJ2-5, is SQTIHQWPATLVQPVGSPLSLECTVEGTSNPNLYWYRQAAGRGLQLLFYSVGIGQISSEVPQNLSASRPQDRQFILSSKKLLLSDSGFYLCAWNPDSPVETQYFGPGTRLLVL.

This chain uses TRBV5-1 with TRBJ2-3; maybe TRBD1 (5 bases). Germline V gene data show CDR1 as SGHRS and CDR2 as YFSETQ. CDR3 size: 14 residues. The V end was cut by 3 bases, the J end by 0 bases, with 8 bases between. This CDR3 is CASSSTGSTDTQYF. The CDR3 DNA is TGCGCCAGCAGCTCTACAGGTAGCACAGATACGCAGTATTTT.

This chain joins TRBV5-1 and TRBJ2-2; 8 bases are a match to TRBD2. Per the germline V gene, CDR1 is SGHRS and CDR2 is YFSETQ. Trimming cost V 2 bases and J 4 bases; bases outside gene matches: 1. This CDR3 spans 14 amino acids. CDR3 nucleotides: TGCGCCAGCAGCTTCGCGGGGGGCACCGGGGAGCTGTTTTTT. Translated: CASSFAGGTGELFF.

The chain combines TRBV30 with TRBJ1-1; D is ambiguous. The CDR3 has 13 residues. Germline V gene sequence: CDR1 GTSNPN, CDR2 SVGIG (reference sequence). V was trimmed by 5 bases and J by 3 bases, leaving 13 bases between them. CDR3 nucleotide sequence: TGTGCCTGGGCCCGGGGAGCAGACACTGAAGCTTTCTTT. Residues: CAWARGADTEAFF.

This clone showed up just once. The J gene is TRBJ2-3, the V gene TRBV18; TRBD2 matches at 8 bases. CDR3 length: 16 residues. V trimming: 3 bases; J trimming: 0 bases; junction bases outside the gene matches: 5. CDR1 and CDR2 from the germline V gene are KGHSH and LQKENI. CDR3 sequence reads: CASSPVAGYSTDTQYF. CDR3 coding DNA: TGTGCCAGCTCACCCGTAGCGGGGTATAGCACAGATACGCAGTATTTT.

This clone has just a few counts. The chain couples TRBV10-3 to TRBJ1-1; maybe TRBD1 (5 bases). Germline V gives CDR1 ENHRY, CDR2 SYGVKD. This CDR3 has 13 residues. V dropped 10 bases and J dropped 2 bases, with 14 bases sitting between them. The CDR3 sequence: CATLQDTNTEAFF. CDR3 nucleotide sequence: TGTGCCACCCTTCAGGACACTAACACTGAAGCTTTCTTT.

The chain has TRBV6-5 and TRBJ2-6; TRBD2 matches at 7 bases. The CDR3 length is 15 residues. Trimming removed 6 bases from V and 0 bases from J; junction bases left unmatched: 2. CDR1 and CDR2 (germline): MNHEY, SVGAGI. The CDR3 nucleotides read TGTGCCAGCAGGACGGGGGGCTCTGGGGCCAACGTCCTGACTTTC. Protein: CASRTGGSGANVLTF.

The chain couples TRBV29-1 to TRBJ1-2; 9 bases are shared with TRBD1. The V gene's germline CDR1 is SQVTM and CDR2 ANQGSEA. V gave up 5 bases and J gave up 5 bases; unmatched junction bases: 12. This CDR3 comprises 15 residues. The DNA for the CDR3 is TGCAGCGTTATATTCTCGGGACAGGGTTATTATGGCTACACCTTC. It translates to CSVIFSGQGYYGYTF.

V and J are TRBV15 and TRBJ1-4, with TRBD1 as a possible D gene (6 bases). Germline lookup yields CDR1 LNHNV and CDR2 YYDKDF (reference sequence). The ends were cut back, 5 bases at V and 6 bases at J, with 13 bases in the middle. This CDR3 comprises 14 residues. Written as DNA, the CDR3 is TGTGCCACCAGCTGGAGGGGGAGGGATGAAAAACTGTTTTTT. Amino acids: CATSWRGRDEKLFF.

This clone has more than one count but fewer than ten. The genes are TRBV5-5 and TRBJ2-1, with TRBD2 matching 11 bases. Germline CDR1 SGHKS, CDR2 YYEKEE (reference sequence). Trimming removed 0 bases from V and 12 bases from J; junction bases left unmatched: 11. The CDR3 totals 16 residues. DNA for the CDR3: TGTGCCAGCAGCTTGGATATAGCGGGGGGGCCGTTTGTGCAGTTCTTC. Residues: CASSLDIAGGPFVQFF. The whole variable domain, remainder taken from reference TRBV5-5 and TRBJ2-1, is DAGVTQSPTHLIKTRGQQVTLRCSPISGHKSVSWYQQVLGQGPQFIFQYYEKEERGRGNFPDRFSARQFPNYSSELNVNALLLGDSALYLCASSLDIAGGPFVQFFGPGTRLTVL.

V gene TRBV2 combines with J gene TRBJ1-6, with D unclear. V lost 6 bases to trimming and J lost 10 bases, with 16 bases between them. Looked up from germline, CDR1 is SNHLY and CDR2 is FYNNEI. This CDR3 comprises 14 residues. DNA for the CDR3: TGTGCCAGCAGCGGGGAGGGCGGCAGGTCACCCCTCCACTTT. Its translation: CASSGEGGRSPLHF.

The chain combines TRBV5-4 with TRBJ1-1; 7 positions match TRBD1. CDR1 is SGHNT, CDR2 YYREEE, per germline (reference sequence). V lost 4 bases and J lost 5; bases outside the gene matches: 8. The CDR3 is 14 residues long. The CDR3 here is CASSLGAGQTEAFF. In DNA form, the CDR3 reads TGTGCCAGCAGCCTCGGCGCGGGACAGACTGAAGCTTTCTTT. The full variable domain, its missing parts supplied by reference TRBV5-4 and TRBJ1-1, is ETGVTQSPTHLIKTRGQQVTLRCSSQSGHNTVSWYQQALGQGPQFIFQYYREEENGRGNFPPRFSGLQFPNYSSELNVNALELDDSALYLCASSLGAGQTEAFFGQGTRLTVV.